The rows below give T cell receptor beta chains drawn from one sample of a study of spatial heterogeneity in lung cancer. TCRdb reprocessed the 5' RACE reads via MiXCR and lists one record per CDR3 protein. The sample lists approximately 9,600 distinct CDR3 sequences; around 12% were seen once. Sample: lung tumor tissue, taken at surgery. These receptors all come from a male donor with early-stage non-small cell lung cancer. The CDR3 runs from the conserved cysteine through the conserved F or W. Fields, in order: J gene, V gene, CDR3 protein.

TRBJ1-5 TRBV15 CATSTDNQPQHF
TRBJ1-3 TRBV5-1 CASSPRDSDPSGNTIYF
TRBJ1-2 TRBV4-1 CASSLHRVYGYTF
TRBJ2-5 TRBV20-1 CSAREGLGGETQYF
TRBJ1-6 TRBV14 CASSQANFSPLHF
TRBJ2-1 TRBV11-3 CASSLSSGFYNEQFF
TRBJ1-1 TRBV6-1 CASSRTGFTEAFF
TRBJ2-3 TRBV15 CATSRDRQGYTQYF
TRBJ1-5 TRBV6-5 CASRRQGNQPQHF
TRBJ2-2 TRBV29-1 CSVARDRVDTGELFF
TRBJ2-1 TRBV12-3/TRBV12-4 CASSSTGGSYNEQFF
TRBJ2-1 TRBV7-9 CAGGGRNNEQFF
TRBJ1-2 TRBV3-1 CASSPGTGGGYTF
TRBJ2-1 TRBV12-3/TRBV12-4 CASSPSSGRVYNEQFF
TRBJ2-1 TRBV7-2 CASSLGGGSYNEQFF
TRBJ2-3 TRBV11-3 CASSLPTRFGPYF
TRBJ2-2 TRBV6-1 CASSVLAGGPSNTGELFF
TRBJ1-1 TRBV6-4 CASIRRQFTEAFF
TRBJ2-3 TRBV7-1 CASSSRLAGEHHTQYF
TRBJ1-2 TRBV29-1 CSVEDGTGGEYNGYTF
TRBJ2-1 TRBV7-2 CASSLGYFSDNEQFF
TRBJ2-3 TRBV6-5 CASSSVLPKTGGEADTQYF
TRBJ1-1 TRBV21-1 CASSNIPGRMRTEAFF
TRBJ1-4 TRBV4-1 CASSQDGGLPNEKLFF
TRBJ2-1 TRBV11-3 CASSSTGTSGNNEQFF
TRBJ2-7 TRBV27 CASSPGSVYEQYF
TRBJ1-3 TRBV27 CASSSPSSGLSGNTIYF
TRBJ1-5 TRBV7-9 CASSGQGDQPQHF
TRBJ2-5 TRBV29-1 CSVDGRETQYF
TRBJ2-1 TRBV11-2 CASSLIPAGGPDEQFF
TRBJ2-3 TRBV20-1 CSARDVDTQYF
TRBJ2-3 TRBV5-4 CASSLNAGATDTQYF
TRBJ2-1 TRBV5-1 CASSLGTSGGTYNEQFF
TRBJ1-1 TRBV7-3 CASSLNPTDEAFF
TRBJ2-1 TRBV4-3 CASSQERLGYNEQFF
TRBJ1-1 TRBV6-6 CASSYITTEAFF
TRBJ1-1 TRBV7-7 CASSLEGQGLGTEAFF
TRBJ1-5 TRBV12-3/TRBV12-4 CASTFSSQPQHF
TRBJ1-5 TRBV5-6 CASSSFGQGTNQPQHF
TRBJ1-2 TRBV25-1 CATDGDNYGYTF
TRBJ2-7 TRBV28 CASSLSGPYEQYF
TRBJ1-5 TRBV30 CAWSEQGHQPQHF
TRBJ1-1 TRBV19 CASSIDLGSGTEAFF
TRBJ1-2 TRBV5-1 CASSLGTVLGYTF